This paragraph covers one TCR beta chain sequence. Its specificity is not known. The ends lost 2 bases at V and 6 bases at J; junction bases unmatched: 23. Germline CDR1 reads MDHEN; CDR2 reads SYDVKM. CDR3 length: 21 residues. Each CDR3 protein gets one entry after TCRdb re-called the reads with MiXCR. The repertoire holds some 900,000 distinct CDR3 sequences, with approximately 30% as singletons. This specimen belongs to a study of T cell repertoires in cytomegalovirus infection. Findings and caveats of the study: The cumulative frequency of public TCR beta families distinguished individuals who carried CMV together with the relevant HLA.

The sample was cultured CD8+ T cells from PBMCs, taken from culture after CMV antigen stimulation. V is TRBV28 and J is TRBJ1-4, with TRBD1 matching 8 bases. The TCR comes from a human donor in good health (CMV status not recorded). Some clones in this sample may be carry-over from other donors' samples. CDR3 loop: CASSLPSGFSPHRGWDEKLFF. The CDR3, as DNA: TGTGCCAGCAGTTTACCCTCCGGGTTCTCCCCTCACAGGGGGTGGGATGAAAAACTGTTTTTT.